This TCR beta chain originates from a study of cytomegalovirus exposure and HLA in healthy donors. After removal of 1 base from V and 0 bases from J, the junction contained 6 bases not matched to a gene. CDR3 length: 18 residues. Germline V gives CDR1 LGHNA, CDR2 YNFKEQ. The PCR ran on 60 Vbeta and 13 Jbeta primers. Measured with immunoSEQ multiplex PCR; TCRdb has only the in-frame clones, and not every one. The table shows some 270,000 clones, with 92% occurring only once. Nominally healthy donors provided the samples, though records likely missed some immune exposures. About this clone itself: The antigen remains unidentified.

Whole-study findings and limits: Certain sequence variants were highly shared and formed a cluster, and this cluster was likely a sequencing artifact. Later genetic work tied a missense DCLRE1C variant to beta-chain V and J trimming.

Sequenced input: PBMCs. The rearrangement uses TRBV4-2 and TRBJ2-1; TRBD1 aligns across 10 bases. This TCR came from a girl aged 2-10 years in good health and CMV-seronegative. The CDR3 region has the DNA TGTGCCAGCAGCCAAGGGCGGACAGGGGGGCTCTCCTACAATGAGCAGTTCTTC. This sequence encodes CASSQGRTGGLSYNEQFF.